These 9 T cell receptor beta chains came from one sample sequenced in a study of cytomegalovirus exposure and HLA in healthy donors. PCR involved 60 Vbeta and 13 Jbeta primers. The data were produced by immunoSEQ multiplex PCR, yet TCRdb's version contains in-frame clones alone and is incomplete. Of around 160,000 clones listed, 68% were seen once; the top ten hold approximately 1.5%. Specimen: PBMCs. The receptors were gathered from a man aged 45-65 years in good health and CMV-seronegative.

The sample holds a few counts of this clone. The CDR3 DNA reads TGTGCCAGCACAGCGACAGGGATAAGCTACGAGCAGTACTTC. Its protein is CASTATGISYEQYF. The chain uses TRBV6-5 and TRBJ2-7; 7 bases fit TRBD1. There are 14 residues in the CDR3. From germline, CDR1 is MNHEY and CDR2 SVGAGI. Losses at the gene ends were 7 bases for V and 3 bases for J; bases not matched to a gene: 9.

This sequence joins TRBV18 and TRBJ2-3; a weak D match, TRBD1 (7 bases). From germline, CDR1 is KGHSH and CDR2 LQKENI. The CDR3 runs 15 residues. Trimming shortened V by 3 bases and J by 6 bases, and 16 bases separated the two germline ends. CDR3 DNA: TGTGCCAGCTCACCCGGGACAGCCGGAGGGGATACGCAGTATTTT. The encoded protein is CASSPGTAGGDTQYF. Looking up the rest from reference TRBV18 and TRBJ2-3 gives the full variable domain: NAGVMQNPRHLVRRRGQEARLRCSPMKGHSHVYWYRQLPEEGLKFMVYLQKENIIDESGMPKERFSAEFPKEGPSILRIQQVVRGDSAAYFCASSPGTAGGDTQYFGPGTRLTVL.

This clone was detected only a few times. CDR3 nucleotide sequence: TGTGCCAGTAGCCTAAGGGACTCATATAGCAATCAGCCCCAGCATTTT. It translates to CASSLRDSYSNQPQHF. The chain carries TRBV19 and TRBJ1-5, with a weak D call TRBD1 (5 bases). Deletions cut 6 bases from V and 0 bases from J, with 15 bases between. Looked up from germline, CDR1 is LNHDA and CDR2 is SQIVND (reference sequence). This CDR3 spans 16 amino acids.

In DNA, the CDR3 is TGCGCCAGCAGCCAAGAACCCTACGGCGGGCTGAACACCGGGGAGCTGTTTTTT. As protein: CASSQEPYGGLNTGELFF. V usage is TRBV4-1 and J usage is TRBJ2-2, with TRBD2 as a possible D gene (5 bases). Germline CDR1 MGHRA, CDR2 YSYEKL. V was clipped by 0 bases and J by 1 base, with 15 bases between them. This CDR3 spans 18 amino acids.

This clone was seen only once. The rearrangement links TRBV11-2 to TRBJ1-4; D perhaps matches TRBD1 (6 bases). Trimming shortened V by 1 base and J by 8 bases, and 8 bases separated the two germline ends. The germline V gene encodes CDR1 SGHAT and CDR2 FQNNGV. The CDR3 totals 13 residues. For the CDR3, the DNA is TGTGCCAGCAGCTTAGGGGGGGGCGAAAAACTGTTTTTT. This encodes CASSLGGGEKLFF.

The V gene is TRBV29-1, the J gene TRBJ2-5; no firm D call. The CDR3 has 11 residues. V was trimmed by 4 bases and J by 5 bases, leaving 8 bases between them. CDR1 and CDR2 (germline): SQVTM, ANQGSEA. CDR3 sequence: CSVVYGETQYF. The CDR3 DNA sequence: TGCAGCGTTGTTTACGGGGAGACCCAGTACTTC.

V is TRBV4-1 and J is TRBJ2-2; maybe TRBD1 (6 bases). The germline V gene encodes CDR1 MGHRA and CDR2 YSYEKL. V lost 0 bases and J lost 4, with 18 bases in between. The CDR3 is made up of 18 amino acids. The CDR3 nucleotides are TGCGCCAGCAGCCAAGATGGACTGGGGGCCCGGGGCACCGGGGAGCTGTTTTTT. Translated, it gives CASSQDGLGARGTGELFF.

This clone was counted a few times. CDR3 DNA sequence: TGCGCCAGCAGCCTAACGGGGGACAGGGGGGCCGGGGAGCTGTTTTTT. Protein: CASSLTGDRGAGELFF. V and J are TRBV5-1 and TRBJ2-2; TRBD1 matches 11 bases. V lost 4 bases and J lost 6; bases outside the gene matches: 8. Germline V gene data show CDR1 as SGHRS and CDR2 as YFSETQ. The CDR3 totals 16 residues.

The chain employs TRBV28 and TRBJ2-1; TRBD2 agrees at 7 bases. CDR3 size: 16 residues. Germline CDR1 and CDR2: MDHEN and SYDVKM. The ends lost 6 bases at V and 0 bases at J; junction bases unmatched: 8. The CDR3 DNA reads TGTGCCAGCAGACAAGGGAGGGGTTTCTCCTACAATGAGCAGTTCTTC. It is translated as CASRQGRGFSYNEQFF. The entire variable domain, with the rest obtained from reference TRBV28 and TRBJ2-1, is as follows: DVKVTQSSRYLVKRTGEKVFLECVQDMDHENMFWYRQDPGLGLRLIYFSYDVKMKEKGDIPEGYSVSREKKERFSLILESASTNQTSMYLCASRQGRGFSYNEQFFGPGTRLTVL.